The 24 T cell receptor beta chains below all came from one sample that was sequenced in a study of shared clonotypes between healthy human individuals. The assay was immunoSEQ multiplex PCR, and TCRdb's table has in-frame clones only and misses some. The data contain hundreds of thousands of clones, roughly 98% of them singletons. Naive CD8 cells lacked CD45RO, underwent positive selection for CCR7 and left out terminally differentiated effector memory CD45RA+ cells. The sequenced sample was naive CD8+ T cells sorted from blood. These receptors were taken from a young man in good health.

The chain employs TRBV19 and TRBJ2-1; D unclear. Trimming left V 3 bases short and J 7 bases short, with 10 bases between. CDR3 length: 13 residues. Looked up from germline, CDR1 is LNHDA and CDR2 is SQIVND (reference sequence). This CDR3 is CASSISRSNEQFF. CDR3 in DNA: TGTGCCAGTAGTATCTCCCGGAGTAATGAGCAGTTCTTC.

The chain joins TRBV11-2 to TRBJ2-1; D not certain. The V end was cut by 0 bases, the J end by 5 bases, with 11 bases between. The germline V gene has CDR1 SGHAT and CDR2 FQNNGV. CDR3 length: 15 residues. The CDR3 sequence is CASSLDPFPDNEQFF. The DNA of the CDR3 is TGTGCCAGCAGCTTAGATCCCTTCCCCGACAATGAGCAGTTCTTC.

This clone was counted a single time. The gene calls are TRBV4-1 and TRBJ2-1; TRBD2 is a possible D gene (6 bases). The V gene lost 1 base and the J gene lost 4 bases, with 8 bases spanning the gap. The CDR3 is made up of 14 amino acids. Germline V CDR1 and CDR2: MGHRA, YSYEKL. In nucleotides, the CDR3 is TGCGCCAGCAGCCAAGCTGGGACTTACAATGAGCAGTTCTTC. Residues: CASSQAGTYNEQFF.

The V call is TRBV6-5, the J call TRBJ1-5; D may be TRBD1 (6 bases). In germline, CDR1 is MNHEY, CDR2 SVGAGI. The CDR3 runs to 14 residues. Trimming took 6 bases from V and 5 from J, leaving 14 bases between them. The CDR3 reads CASSIQGIDQPQHF. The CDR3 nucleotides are TGTGCCAGCAGCATACAGGGAATCGATCAGCCCCAGCATTTT.

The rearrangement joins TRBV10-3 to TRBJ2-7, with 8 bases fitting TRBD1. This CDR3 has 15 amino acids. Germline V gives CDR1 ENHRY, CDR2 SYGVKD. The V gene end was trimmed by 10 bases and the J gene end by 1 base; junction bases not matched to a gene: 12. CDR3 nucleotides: TGTGCCACCCAGGGGCAGGGGGCTATGTCCTACGAGCAGTACTTC. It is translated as CATQGQGAMSYEQYF.

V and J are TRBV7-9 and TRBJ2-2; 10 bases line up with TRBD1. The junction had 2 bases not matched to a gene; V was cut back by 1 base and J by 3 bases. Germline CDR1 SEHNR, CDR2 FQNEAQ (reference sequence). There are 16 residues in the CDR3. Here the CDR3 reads CASSLDGTGDTGELFF. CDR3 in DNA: TGTGCCAGCAGCTTAGATGGGACAGGGGACACCGGGGAGCTGTTTTTT. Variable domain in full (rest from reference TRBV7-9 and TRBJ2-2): DTGVSQNPRHKITKRGQNVTFRCDPISEHNRLYWYRQTLGQGPEFLTYFQNEAQLEKSRLLSDRFSAERPKGSFSTLEIQRTEQGDSAMYLCASSLDGTGDTGELFFGEGSRLTVL.

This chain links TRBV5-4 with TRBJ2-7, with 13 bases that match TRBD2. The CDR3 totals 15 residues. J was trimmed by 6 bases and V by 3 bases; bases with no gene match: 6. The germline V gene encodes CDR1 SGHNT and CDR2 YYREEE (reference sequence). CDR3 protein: CASSSGLAGVSEQYF. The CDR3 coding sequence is TGTGCCAGCAGCTCAGGACTAGCGGGAGTTTCCGAGCAGTACTTC.

The CDR3 spells CASSLEGGVPSYEQYF. In DNA form, the CDR3 reads TGTGCCAGCAGCTTGGAGGGCGGGGTCCCCTCCTACGAGCAGTACTTC. The chain links TRBV5-4 to TRBJ2-7, with a tentative D call TRBD2 (6 bases). CDR1 SGHNT and CDR2 YYREEE come from the germline V gene (reference sequence). The germline V and J ends were trimmed by 0 bases and 0 bases, with 13 bases remaining between them. The CDR3 spans 16 residues.

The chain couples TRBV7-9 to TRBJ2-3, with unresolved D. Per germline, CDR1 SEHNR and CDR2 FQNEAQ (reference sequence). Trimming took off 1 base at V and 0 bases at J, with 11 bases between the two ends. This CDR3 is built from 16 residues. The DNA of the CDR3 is TGTGCCAGCAGCTTAGGGGTAATTGCTAGCACAGATACGCAGTATTTT. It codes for CASSLGVIASTDTQYF.

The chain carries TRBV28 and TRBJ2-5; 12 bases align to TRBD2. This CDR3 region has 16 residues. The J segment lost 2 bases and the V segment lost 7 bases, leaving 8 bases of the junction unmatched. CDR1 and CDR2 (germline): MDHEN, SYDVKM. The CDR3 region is CASTEGLAGIQETQYF. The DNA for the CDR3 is TGTGCCAGCACCGAAGGACTAGCGGGGATACAAGAGACCCAGTACTTC.

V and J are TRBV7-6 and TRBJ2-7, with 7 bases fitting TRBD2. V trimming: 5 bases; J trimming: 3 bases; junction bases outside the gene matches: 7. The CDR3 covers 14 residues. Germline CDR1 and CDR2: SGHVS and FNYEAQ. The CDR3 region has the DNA TGTGCCAGCAGCCACAGACTAGCTGACTACGAGCAGTACTTC. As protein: CASSHRLADYEQYF.

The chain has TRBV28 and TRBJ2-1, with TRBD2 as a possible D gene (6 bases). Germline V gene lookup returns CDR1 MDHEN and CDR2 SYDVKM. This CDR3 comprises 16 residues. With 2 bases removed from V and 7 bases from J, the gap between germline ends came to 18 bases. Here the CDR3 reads CASSLPPRRGLNEQFF. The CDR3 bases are TGTGCCAGCAGTTTACCTCCGAGGAGGGGTCTTAATGAGCAGTTCTTC.

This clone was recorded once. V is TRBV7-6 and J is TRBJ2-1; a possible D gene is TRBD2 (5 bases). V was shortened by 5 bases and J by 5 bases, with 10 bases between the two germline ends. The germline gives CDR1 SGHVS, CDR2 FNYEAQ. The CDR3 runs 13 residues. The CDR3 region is CASSAGVDNEQFF. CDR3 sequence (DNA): TGTGCCAGCAGCGCCGGGGTTGACAATGAGCAGTTCTTC. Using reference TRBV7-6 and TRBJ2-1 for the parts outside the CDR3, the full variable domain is GAGVSQSPRYKVTKRGQDVALRCDPISGHVSLYWYRQALGQGPEFLTYFNYEAQQDKSGLPNDRFSAERPEGSISTLTIQRTEQRDSAMYRCASSAGVDNEQFFGPGTRLTVL.

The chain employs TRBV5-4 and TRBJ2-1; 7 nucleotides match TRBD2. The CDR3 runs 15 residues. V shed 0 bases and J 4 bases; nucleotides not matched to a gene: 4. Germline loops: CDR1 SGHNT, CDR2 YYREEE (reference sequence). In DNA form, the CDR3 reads TGTGCCAGCAGCTTGGTTCTAGCGGCTTACAATGAGCAGTTCTTC. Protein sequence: CASSLVLAAYNEQFF.

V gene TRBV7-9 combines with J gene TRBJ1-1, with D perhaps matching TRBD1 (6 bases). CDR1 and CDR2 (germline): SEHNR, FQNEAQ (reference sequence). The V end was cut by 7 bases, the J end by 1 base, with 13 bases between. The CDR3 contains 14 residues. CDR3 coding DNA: TGTGCCAGCACCCCAAGGGGGGGGAACACTGAAGCTTTCTTT. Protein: CASTPRGGNTEAFF.

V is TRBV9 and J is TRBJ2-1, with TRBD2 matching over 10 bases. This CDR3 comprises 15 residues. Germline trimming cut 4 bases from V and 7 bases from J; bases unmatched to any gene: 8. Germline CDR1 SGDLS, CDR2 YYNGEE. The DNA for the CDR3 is TGTGCCAGCAGCCCTACTAGCGGGGAGGCGAATGAGCAGTTCTTC. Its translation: CASSPTSGEANEQFF.

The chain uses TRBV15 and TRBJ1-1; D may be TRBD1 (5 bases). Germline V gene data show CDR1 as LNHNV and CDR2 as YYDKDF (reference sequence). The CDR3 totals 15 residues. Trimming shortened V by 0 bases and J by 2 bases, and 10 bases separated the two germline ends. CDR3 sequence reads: CATSRDLGHNTEAFF. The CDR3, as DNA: TGTGCCACCAGCAGAGATCTAGGACACAACACTGAAGCTTTCTTT. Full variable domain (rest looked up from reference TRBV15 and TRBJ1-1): DAMVIQNPRYQVTQFGKPVTLSCSQTLNHNVMYWYQQKSSQAPKLLFHYYDKDFNNEADTPDNFQSRRPNTSFCFLDIRSPGLGDTAMYLCATSRDLGHNTEAFFGQGTRLTVV.

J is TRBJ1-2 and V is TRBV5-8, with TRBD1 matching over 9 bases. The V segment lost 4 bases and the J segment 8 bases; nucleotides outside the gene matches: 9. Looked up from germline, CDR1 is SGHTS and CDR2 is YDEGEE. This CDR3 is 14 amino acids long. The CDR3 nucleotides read TGTGCCAGCAGCCCCCCCGGGACAGGGCACGGCTACACCTTC. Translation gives CASSPPGTGHGYTF.

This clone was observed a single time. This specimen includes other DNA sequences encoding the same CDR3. The chain's CDR3 is CASSYGETQYF. Written as DNA, the CDR3 is TGTGCCAGCAGTTACGGGGAGACCCAGTACTTC. The chain employs TRBV6-6 and TRBJ2-5; the D is unclear. The length of the CDR3 is 11 residues. Trimming left V 2 bases short and J 5 bases short, with 3 bases between. CDR1 is MNHNY, CDR2 SVGAGI, per germline (reference sequence).

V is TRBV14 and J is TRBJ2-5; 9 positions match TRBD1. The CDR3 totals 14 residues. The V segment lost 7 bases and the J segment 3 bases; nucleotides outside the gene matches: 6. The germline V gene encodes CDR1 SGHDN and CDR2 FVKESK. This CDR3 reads CASTDGQGKETQYF. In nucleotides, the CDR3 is TGTGCCAGCACCGACGGACAGGGGAAAGAGACCCAGTACTTC.

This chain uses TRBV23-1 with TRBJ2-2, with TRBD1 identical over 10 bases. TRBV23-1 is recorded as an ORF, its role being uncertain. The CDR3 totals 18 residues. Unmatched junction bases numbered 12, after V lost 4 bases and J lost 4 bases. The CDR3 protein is CASSPSRDRGHSTGELFF. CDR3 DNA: TGCGCCAGCAGTCCCTCCCGGGACAGGGGACATAGCACCGGGGAGCTGTTTTTT.

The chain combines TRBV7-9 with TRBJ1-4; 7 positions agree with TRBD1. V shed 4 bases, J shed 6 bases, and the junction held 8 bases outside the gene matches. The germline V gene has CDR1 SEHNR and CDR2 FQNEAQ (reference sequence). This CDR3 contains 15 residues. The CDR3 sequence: CASSSSSDRHEKLFF. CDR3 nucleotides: TGTGCCAGCAGCTCCTCATCGGACAGGCATGAAAAACTGTTTTTT.

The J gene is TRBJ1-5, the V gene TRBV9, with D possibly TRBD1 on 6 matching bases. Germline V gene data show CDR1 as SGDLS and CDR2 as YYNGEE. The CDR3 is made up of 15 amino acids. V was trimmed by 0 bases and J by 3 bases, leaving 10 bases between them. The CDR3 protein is CASSVGSGVNQPQHF. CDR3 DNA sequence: TGTGCCAGCAGCGTAGGATCAGGGGTCAATCAGCCCCAGCATTTT.

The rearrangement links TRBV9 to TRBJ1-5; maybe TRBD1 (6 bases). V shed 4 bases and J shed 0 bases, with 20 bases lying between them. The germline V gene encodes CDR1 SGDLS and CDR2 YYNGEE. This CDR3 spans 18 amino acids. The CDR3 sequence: CASSLSGAGVNSNQPQHF. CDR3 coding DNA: TGTGCCAGCAGCCTTTCTGGGGCAGGGGTTAATAGCAATCAGCCCCAGCATTTT.